This T cell receptor (beta chain) was observed in a study of blood T cell repertoires in COVID-19. Study-wide context: From the United States, Italy and Spain came samples of acute and convalescent COVID-19. The cDNA or gDNA used as material had been derived from T cells, B-cell-depleted T cells, or PBMCs.

Unmatched junction bases numbered 3, after V lost 2 bases and J lost 0 bases. The CDR3 is 15 amino acids. Germline V gene lookup returns CDR1 MDHEN and CDR2 SYDVKM. How the authors handled the data: Amplification of reference gene primers provided the estimated nucleated cell counts. Data came from immunoSEQ multiplex PCR; TCRdb stores just in-frame clones and leaves some out. Clone size and V and J calls were adopted from that table, with D and trimming inferred from the DNA. The table shows about 200,000 clones, with around 80% occurring only once. The sequence was collected from a woman aged 45 to 65 with acute or convalescent COVID-19. Sequenced sample: peripheral blood. The chain couples TRBV28 to TRBJ1-1; TRBD1 agrees at 7 bases. The DNA of the CDR3 is TGTGCCAGCAGTTTACTGGGACAGCTGAACACTGAAGCTTTCTTT. Its translation is CASSLLGQLNTEAFF.